This T cell receptor (beta chain) is from a study of CD8 T cells in Susac syndrome. Trimming at V came to 4 bases and at J to 8 bases, leaving 4 bases not matched to a gene. Germline V gives CDR1 SQVTM, CDR2 ANQGSEA. This CDR3 has 11 amino acids. RNA was extracted with the RNeasy kit, and a quantity of about 0.45 to 1 ug was reverse transcribed using random hexamers. The immunoSEQ assay covered 54 Vbeta and 13 Jbeta segments for CDR3. TCRdb used MiXCR to reprocess the immunoSEQ multiplex PCR reads, holding one entry per CDR3 protein. The repertoire holds about 200,000 distinct CDR3 sequences, with approximately 95% as singletons. CD8+ and CD4+ T cells from blood underwent TCR beta sequencing. It was negative isolation that provided the CD8+ and CD4+ T cells, whereas TEMRA cells were enriched by FACS.

Input material: CD4+ T cells from PBMCs. The sequence was obtained from a human donor in good health. The V gene is TRBV29-1, the J gene TRBJ1-1, with 7 bases fitting TRBD1. The CDR3: CSVGDRAEAFF. The CDR3 DNA follows: TGCAGCGTTGGAGACAGGGCCGAAGCTTTCTTT.